This TCR beta chain was sequenced during a study of T cell changes during pregnancy in multiple sclerosis. Clones were sequenced by immunoSEQ multiplex PCR, and TCRdb holds only the in-frame ones, with some missing. Here the sample spans approximately 50,000 clones, roughly 95% being singletons. V was trimmed by 2 bases and J by 6 bases, leaving 7 bases between them. Germline V lookup: CDR1 GTSNPN, CDR2 SVGIG (reference sequence). This CDR3 region has 11 residues. The sequences come from CD4+ T cells from peripheral blood mononuclear cells, collected in the third trimester of pregnancy. This TCR derives from a female donor with multiple sclerosis, enrolled in a pregnancy study. The V call is TRBV30, the J call TRBJ1-1; unclear D gene. The CDR3 DNA sequence: TGTGCCTGGAGTAGACAATCTGAAGCTTTCTTT. Amino acid sequence: CAWSRQSEAFF.